The clone carrying this T cell receptor beta chain was seen just once. Its antigen is not identified. The data were taken from a study of CD4 T cells in relation to SARS-CoV-2 and coronaviruses. CEF-cultured naive and memory CD4+ T cell DNA got survey-level sequencing. The method was immunoSEQ multiplex PCR; TCRdb's version includes in-frame clones alone and lacks a portion of them. The top ten clones hold over 20% of a sample with 30,000 to 45,000 clones, 77% of them seen once. J gave up 3 bases and V 5 bases, and 9 bases lay outside the gene matches. Germline CDR1 is SEHNR and CDR2 is FQNEAQ (reference sequence). The CDR3 is 15 residues long.

The rearrangement links TRBV7-9 to TRBJ2-5; 7 bases map to TRBD1. This TCR was sampled from an adult with COVID-19. The sample comprised memory CD4+ T cells from PBMCs, cultured in vitro. This chain's CDR3 is CASSGSTGTEETQYF. CDR3 DNA: TGTGCCAGCAGCGGGAGTACCGGGACAGAAGAGACCCAGTACTTC. Full variable domain (remainder filled in from reference TRBV7-9 and TRBJ2-5): DTGVSQNPRHKITKRGQNVTFRCDPISEHNRLYWYRQTLGQGPEFLTYFQNEAQLEKSRLLSDRFSAERPKGSFSTLEIQRTEQGDSAMYLCASSGSTGTEETQYFGPGTRLLVL.